This entry lists 30 T cell receptor beta chains sequenced from one sample in a study of post-analysis software for immune sequencing data. Prepared libraries of TCR beta cDNA carried unique molecular identifiers. TCRdb recomputed calls from the PCR reads with MiXCR, one row per CDR3 protein. The sample yields 800,000 to 950,000 distinct CDR3 sequences, around 50% seen once. Their antigen targets remain unknown. General study points: Among four or five TRBV segments more frequent in patients than controls were TRBV5-6, TRBV5-1 and TRBV20-1.

Sequenced material: blood. These receptors originate from a girl between 10 and 17 years old with multiple sclerosis.

The chain has TRBV6-5 and TRBJ2-1; perhaps TRBD1 as D (5 bases). The V and J ends lost 2 bases and 5 bases respectively, with 16 bases between them. The CDR3 contains 16 residues. Germline V gene sequence: CDR1 MNHEY, CDR2 SVGAGI. The CDR3 region is CASSYGNRAQDNEQFF. Here the CDR3 DNA reads TGTGCCAGCAGTTACGGAAATAGGGCACAGGACAATGAGCAGTTCTTC.

The V gene is TRBV5-1, the J gene TRBJ2-3, with TRBD2 matching 8 bases. The CDR3 loop spans 16 amino acids. V was clipped by 0 bases and J by 0 bases; unmatched bases: 3. Per germline, CDR1 SGHRS and CDR2 YFSETQ. As DNA, the CDR3 is TGCGCCAGCAGCTTGGGGACTAGCTCTAGCACAGATACGCAGTATTTT. The encoded protein is CASSLGTSSSTDTQYF.

The chain is built from TRBV7-9 and TRBJ2-1, with no clear D. Deletions cut 5 bases from V and 6 bases from J, with 8 bases between. Germline CDR1 is SEHNR and CDR2 is FQNEAQ (reference sequence). The CDR3 is 12 amino acids. The CDR3 DNA reads as TGTGCCAGCAGCCCTAATCTCAATGAGCAGTTCTTC. This codes for CASSPNLNEQFF.

This clonotype appeared a single time. The V gene is TRBV5-1, the J gene TRBJ2-2; 7 nucleotides line up with TRBD1. Germline loops: CDR1 SGHRS, CDR2 YFSETQ. The CDR3 covers 15 residues. The J segment lost 3 bases and the V segment lost 0 bases, leaving 2 bases of the junction unmatched. For the CDR3, the DNA is TGCGCCAGCAGCTTGGAGACAGGGTACACCGGGGAGCTGTTTTTT. It encodes CASSLETGYTGELFF.

In its sample, this clonotype was seen a few times. The chain recombines TRBV10-3 with TRBJ2-7, with no clear D. V shed 3 bases and J shed 0 bases, with 9 bases lying between them. CDR1 ENHRY and CDR2 SYGVKD come from the germline V gene. The CDR3 extends over 14 amino acids. The CDR3 DNA sequence: TGTGCCATCAGTGAAAGCAGGAGCTCCTACGAGCAGTACTTC. It codes for CAISESRSSYEQYF.

The gene calls are TRBV24-1 and TRBJ2-3, with no clear D. The CDR3 totals 13 residues. Between the trimmed V and J ends, which lost 2 bases and 3 bases, there was a span of 5 bases. Germline lookup yields CDR1 KGHDR and CDR2 SFDVKD. CDR3 in amino acids: CATSDWITDTQYF. CDR3 coding DNA: TGTGCCACCAGTGATTGGATTACAGATACGCAGTATTTT.

The chain uses TRBV2 and TRBJ2-1, with TRBD2 as a possible D gene (6 bases). The CDR3 contains 16 residues. From germline, CDR1 is SNHLY and CDR2 FYNNEI. Trimming pared 6 bases from V and 0 bases from J, leaving 15 bases between. This chain's CDR3 is CASRRDFSSSYNEQFF. The CDR3 DNA sequence: TGTGCCAGCAGACGGGACTTCTCTAGCTCCTACAATGAGCAGTTCTTC. The variable domain in full, completed from reference TRBV2 and TRBJ2-1, reads EPEVTQTPSHQVTQMGQEVILRCVPISNHLYFYWYRQILGQKVEFLVSFYNNEISEKSEIFDDQFSVERPDGSNFTLKIRSTKLEDSAMYFCASRRDFSSSYNEQFFGPGTRLTVL.

This sequence joins TRBV20-1 and TRBJ1-5; unclear D gene. The CDR3 length is 12 residues. Trimming pared 4 bases from V and 4 bases from J, leaving 8 bases between. Germline V gives CDR1 DFQATT, CDR2 SNEGSKA (reference sequence). Here the CDR3 reads CSAISRNQPQHF. The CDR3, as DNA: TGCAGTGCTATCTCCCGAAATCAGCCCCAGCATTTT.

A remark on this clonotype: The junction differs from germline at one of its ends, possibly a read error. The chain has TRBV18 and TRBJ2-5; possibly TRBD1 for D (8 bases). The CDR3 consists of 16 residues. CDR1 and CDR2 (germline): KGHSH, LQKENI. CDR3 residues: CASSPPRQGRGETQYF. CDR3 DNA: TGTGCCAGCTCGCCACCTCGACAGGGGAGGGGAGAGACCCAGTACTTC.

The rearrangement uses TRBV5-1 and TRBJ2-5, with 7 nucleotides matching TRBD2. The CDR3 has 14 residues. Germline trimming cut 4 bases from V and 7 bases from J; bases unmatched to any gene: 10. From germline, CDR1 is SGHRS and CDR2 YFSETQ. The DNA of the CDR3 is TGCGCCAGCAGCGGGGGGGTCCTTCCCGGGACCCAGTACTTC. Amino acid sequence: CASSGGVLPGTQYF.

This chain uses TRBV20-1 with TRBJ2-5, with 9 nucleotides matching TRBD2. Germline V gene data show CDR1 as DFQATT and CDR2 as SNEGSKA (reference sequence). With 3 bases clipped from V and 2 bases from J, the junction kept 7 bases outside the gene matches. The CDR3 is 15 residues long. CDR3 sequence reads: CSASTAGGLQETQYF. The CDR3 DNA follows: TGCAGTGCTAGTACCGCGGGAGGGTTACAAGAGACCCAGTACTTC.

The CDR3 nucleotides read TGCGCCAGCAGCCCGGGCCCAGGGGGCCACGAGCAGTACTTC. This encodes CASSPGPGGHEQYF. The chain links TRBV5-1 to TRBJ2-7, with 8 bases matching TRBD1. The V gene's germline CDR1 is SGHRS and CDR2 YFSETQ. The V segment lost 4 bases and the J segment 5 bases; nucleotides outside the gene matches: 8. The CDR3 runs 14 residues.

This clonotype has just a few counts. The chain employs TRBV6-5 and TRBJ2-3; 14 positions match TRBD2. V lost 0 bases to trimming and J lost 6 bases; unmatched junction nucleotides: 14. CDR1 is MNHEY, CDR2 SVGAGI, per germline. The CDR3 has 20 residues. CDR3 sequence: CASSYSTPGLAGGRGDTQYF. CDR3 nucleotide sequence: TGTGCCAGCAGTTACTCGACTCCCGGACTAGCGGGAGGCCGAGGGGATACGCAGTATTTT.

The J gene is TRBJ2-3, the V gene TRBV29-1; 7 nucleotides agree with TRBD2. Germline loops: CDR1 SQVTM, CDR2 ANQGSEA. CDR3 length: 14 residues. J gave up 1 base and V 6 bases, and 7 bases lay outside the gene matches. CDR3 sequence reads: CSVNAGVGTDTQYF. The CDR3, as DNA: TGCAGCGTAAACGCGGGAGTTGGCACAGATACGCAGTATTTT.

V is TRBV18 and J is TRBJ1-1; D gene unclear. Per germline, CDR1 KGHSH and CDR2 LQKENI. Trimming pared 2 bases from V and 7 bases from J, leaving 8 bases between. There are 12 residues in the CDR3. This CDR3 is CASSPLSGEAFF. In DNA form, the CDR3 reads TGTGCCAGCTCACCATTGTCCGGTGAAGCTTTCTTT.

This chain uses TRBV27 with TRBJ1-2; D is perhaps TRBD1 (5 bases). The CDR3 runs 17 residues. The germline V and J ends were trimmed by 0 bases and 0 bases, with 14 bases remaining between them. Germline assignment: CDR1 MNHEY and CDR2 SMNVEV (reference sequence). This CDR3 is CASSLSAGSPTNYGYTF. CDR3 nucleotides: TGTGCCAGCAGTTTATCAGCAGGGAGCCCTACTAACTATGGCTACACCTTC.

J is TRBJ1-1 and V is TRBV20-1; 7 bases line up with TRBD1. The CDR3 runs to 12 residues. Per germline, CDR1 DFQATT and CDR2 SNEGSKA (reference sequence). Losses at the gene ends were 5 bases for V and 5 bases for J; bases not matched to a gene: 5. CDR3 sequence reads: CSAQDRPTEAFF. CDR3 DNA: TGCAGTGCTCAGGACAGGCCTACTGAAGCTTTCTTT.

The chain is built from TRBV3-1 and TRBJ2-1; D is unclear. V was cut by 2 bases and J by 4 bases, with 15 bases left in between. The germline V gene has CDR1 LGHDT and CDR2 YNNKEL (reference sequence). The CDR3 consists of 16 residues. The CDR3 DNA follows: TGTGCCAGCAGCCAATCGCGGCCCACCCTGTACAATGAGCAGTTCTTC. As protein: CASSQSRPTLYNEQFF.

This clonotype came up a few times. This rearrangement joins TRBV7-6 to TRBJ2-5, with D uncertain. The V end lost 5 bases, the J end lost 5 bases, and 12 bases lay between the germline ends. Germline CDR1 reads SGHVS; CDR2 reads FNYEAQ. The length of the CDR3 is 13 residues. CDR3 in DNA: TGTGCCAGCAGCCCAGTCCGGGTCGAGACCCAGTACTTC. This sequence encodes CASSPVRVETQYF. Drawing the rest from reference TRBV7-6 and TRBJ2-5, the complete variable domain is GAGVSQSPRYKVTKRGQDVALRCDPISGHVSLYWYRQALGQGPEFLTYFNYEAQQDKSGLPNDRFSAERPEGSISTLTIQRTEQRDSAMYRCASSPVRVETQYFGPGTRLLVL.

CDR3 sequence (DNA): TGCAGCGGCGTCCTACAGGGACCTCACTACGAGCAGTACTTC. It yields the protein CSGVLQGPHYEQYF. The chain has TRBV29-1 and TRBJ2-7; tentative D call: TRBD1 (6 bases). This CDR3 is built from 14 residues. In germline, CDR1 is SQVTM, CDR2 ANQGSEA. V was trimmed by 7 bases and J by 3 bases, leaving 19 bases between them.

This clonotype was detected once. The J gene is TRBJ2-7, the V gene TRBV20-1; 9 positions match TRBD1. V trimming: 6 bases; J trimming: 6 bases; junction bases outside the gene matches: 6. The CDR3 runs 12 residues. The germline V gene has CDR1 DFQATT and CDR2 SNEGSKA (reference sequence). This CDR3 reads CSATGTGTEQYF. The CDR3 DNA is TGCAGTGCAACCGGGACAGGGACCGAGCAGTACTTC.

The V call is TRBV20-1, the J call TRBJ1-2; 9 nucleotides align to TRBD1. This CDR3 is built from 12 residues. Germline V gene data show CDR1 as DFQATT and CDR2 as SNEGSKA (reference sequence). J was trimmed by 6 bases and V by 6 bases; bases with no gene match: 5. The chain's CDR3 is CSALQGANGYTF. The CDR3 nucleotides are TGCAGTGCGCTACAGGGGGCGAATGGCTACACCTTC.

CDR3 nucleotides: TGTGCCAGCAGTCCTCTCTCGGGAGGGTACAATGAGCAGTTCTTC. Protein: CASSPLSGGYNEQFF. The rearrangement joins TRBV12-3 or TRBV12-4 to TRBJ2-1, with TRBD2 matching over 8 bases. With V trimmed by 5 bases and J by 4 bases, 7 bases remained unmatched. This CDR3 is built from 15 residues.

This clonotype was detected once. Possible read error: a much larger clone is one base away. The rearrangement uses TRBV4-2 and TRBJ2-6; tentative D call: TRBD1 (7 bases). The CDR3 has 16 residues. Germline-derived CDR1 and CDR2 are LGHNA and YNFKEQ. The CDR3 DNA is TGTGCCAGCAGCCAAGAACAGGGGACTGGGGCCAACGTCCGGACTTTC. Its protein is CASSQEQGTGANVRTF.

V usage is TRBV5-1 and J usage is TRBJ1-1; 7 nucleotides match TRBD1. CDR1 and CDR2 from the germline V gene are SGHRS and YFSETQ. V lost 0 bases, J lost 5 bases, and 7 bases stayed unmatched. CDR3 length equals 15 residues. Here the CDR3 reads CASSLDDREWTEAFF. The DNA for the CDR3 is TGCGCCAGCAGCTTGGATGACAGGGAGTGGACTGAAGCTTTCTTT.

This clonotype was seen a handful of times. CDR3 DNA sequence: TGCGCCAGCAGCTTGGGGGAATCGACCTACAATGAGCAGTTCTTC. This translates into CASSLGESTYNEQFF. The genes are TRBV5-1 and TRBJ2-1; no clear D. The CDR3 covers 15 residues. Trimming cost V 0 bases and J 2 bases, with 9 bases left between them. CDR1 SGHRS and CDR2 YFSETQ come from the germline V gene.

This chain joins TRBV5-6 and TRBJ2-1; D not certain. The CDR3 consists of 15 residues. The V gene's germline CDR1 is SGHDT and CDR2 YYEEEE. Trimming shortened V by 2 bases and J by 15 bases, and 24 bases separated the two germline ends. CDR3 nucleotides: TGTGCCAGCAGCTTCCTCACTACAACAGCCCCGTTGCGGTTCTTC. Translating gives CASSFLTTTAPLRFF.

This clonotype was observed a handful of times. The J gene is TRBJ2-6, the V gene TRBV7-6; no reliable D call. The CDR3 totals 14 residues. V gave up 0 bases and J gave up 4 bases, with 4 bases separating them. The V gene's germline CDR1 is SGHVS and CDR2 FNYEAQ. This chain's CDR3 is CASSLALGANVLTF. CDR3 DNA sequence: TGTGCCAGCAGCTTAGCTCTCGGGGCCAACGTCCTGACTTTC. Full variable domain (outside the CDR3, taken from reference TRBV7-6 and TRBJ2-6): GAGVSQSPRYKVTKRGQDVALRCDPISGHVSLYWYRQALGQGPEFLTYFNYEAQQDKSGLPNDRFSAERPEGSISTLTIQRTEQRDSAMYRCASSLALGANVLTFGAGSRLTVL.

V usage is TRBV29-1 and J usage is TRBJ1-2; D ambiguous. The germline V gene has CDR1 SQVTM and CDR2 ANQGSEA. This CDR3 comprises 14 residues. Between the trimmed V and J ends, which lost 1 base and 4 bases, there was a span of 13 bases. The CDR3 sequence is CSVEGPEGGYGYTF. CDR3 coding DNA: TGCAGCGTTGAAGGTCCCGAGGGCGGCTATGGCTACACCTTC.

The CDR3 DNA reads TGTGCCAGCAGCCAAGGCGACAGGGGGCCCAAAACCCACTATGGCTACACCTTC. Translating it yields CASSQGDRGPKTHYGYTF. V is TRBV4-2 and J is TRBJ1-2; 10 nucleotides match TRBD1. V was pared by 1 base and J by 3 bases, with 11 bases of the junction left unmatched. CDR3 length equals 18 residues. Germline V gene sequence: CDR1 LGHNA, CDR2 YNFKEQ.